A selection of T cell receptor beta chains follows, all from one sample in a study of T cell changes during pregnancy in multiple sclerosis. Only in-frame clones appear in the TCRdb table, and some are missing; sequencing was by immunoSEQ multiplex PCR. The data contain about 51,000 clones, approximately 92% of them singletons. Sequences were derived from CD4+ T cells from peripheral blood mononuclear cells, sampled in the third trimester of pregnancy. All receptors derive from a female donor with multiple sclerosis, enrolled in a pregnancy study. Both conserved end residues are part of each CDR3. A D gene is named only where the DNA matches it firmly. Clone size is not always given. Where it is, it says once, few, many or a class for expanded clones.

>TRBV14|-|-|TRBJ2-1
CASSQRPITRYNEQFF
TGTGCCAGCAGCCAGCGGCCGATAACGCGGTACAATGAGCAGTTCTTC
>TRBV15|-|once|TRBJ2-5
CATSRDNSQAGETQYF
TGTGCCACCAGCAGAGATAATAGCCAGGCGGGGGAGACCCAGTACTTC
>TRBV28|TRBD1|-|TRBJ2-7
CASSLGTGYYEQYF
TGTGCCAGCAGTTTAGGGACAGGGTACTACGAGCAGTACTTC
>TRBV27|-|-|TRBJ2-7
CASTTTGGYEQYF
TGTGCCAGCACTACGACCGGGGGCTACGAGCAGTACTTC
>TRBV5-4|-|-|TRBJ2-7
CASSPRDTSYEQYF
TGTGCCAGCAGCCCCCGGGACACCTCCTACGAGCAGTACTTC
>TRBV14|TRBD2|-|TRBJ2-1
CASSQDRLAGAWGYNEQFF
TGTGCCAGCAGCCAAGATAGGCTAGCGGGAGCATGGGGTTACAATGAGCAGTTCTTC
>TRBV6-5|-|-|TRBJ1-3
CARRHSRDSGNTIYF
TGTGCCAGGCGGCATTCCAGGGACTCTGGAAACACCATATATTTT
>TRBV7-9|TRBD1|-|TRBJ2-7
CASSSPQGKKLYEQYF
TGTGCCAGCAGCTCCCCACAGGGGAAAAAACTCTACGAGCAGTACTTC
>TRBV4-1|TRBD2|-|TRBJ2-1
CASSQAGGRANEQFF
TGCGCCAGCAGCCAAGCGGGCGGGAGGGCCAATGAGCAGTTCTTC
>TRBV7-2|-|-|TRBJ2-7
CASSLGGTNHEQYF
TGTGCCAGCAGCTTAGGAGGTACTAACCACGAGCAGTACTTC
>TRBV11-2|-|-|TRBJ2-2
CASSLVGGGTTGELFF
TGTGCCAGCAGCTTAGTAGGTGGAGGGACCACCGGGGAGCTGTTTTTT
>TRBV15|-|-|TRBJ2-1
CATSRGRTGVSASGSNEQFF
TGTGCCACCAGCAGAGGACGGACAGGGGTATCGGCTAGCGGGAGTAATGAGCAGTTCTTC
>TRBV6-5|-|-|TRBJ2-3
CASSVAASTDTQYF
TGTGCCAGCAGCGTTGCGGCAAGCACAGATACGCAGTATTTT
>TRBV2|TRBD1|-|TRBJ2-1
CASSIDIPGQGKVEQFF
TGTGCCAGCAGTATCGATATACCGGGACAGGGAAAGGTTGAGCAGTTCTTC
>TRBV28|-|-|TRBJ1-2
CASSWTQRGYGYTF
TGTGCCAGCAGTTGGACACAACGCGGCTATGGCTACACCTTC
>TRBV7-9|-|-|TRBJ2-1
CASSLLRRQSSYNEQFF
TGTGCCAGCAGCTTACTGAGACGACAGAGCTCCTACAATGAGCAGTTCTTC
>TRBV4-2|TRBD2|-|TRBJ2-3
CASSQGTSGSLDTQYF
TGTGCCAGCAGCCAAGGGACTAGCGGGAGTTTGGATACGCAGTATTTT
>TRBV28|TRBD1|-|TRBJ2-6
CASSSTGASGANVLTF
TGTGCCAGCAGTTCGACAGGGGCCTCTGGGGCCAACGTCCTGACTTTC
>TRBV5-1|TRBD1|-|TRBJ1-1
CASSLGQGLLTEAFF
TGCGCCAGCAGCTTGGGACAGGGCTTACTCACTGAAGCTTTCTTT
>TRBV28|TRBD2|-|TRBJ2-5
CASSLAGVRETQYF
TGTGCCAGCAGCCTAGCGGGAGTCCGAGAGACCCAGTACTTC
>TRBV15|-|-|TRBJ1-1
CATSRAAGGAFF
TGTGCCACCAGCAGAGCTGCCGGGGGAGCTTTCTTT
>TRBV6-5|-|-|TRBJ1-2
CASSYSSDAFGGGYTF
TGTGCCAGCAGTTACTCCTCCGACGCCTTCGGGGGTGGCTACACCTTC
>TRBV28|-|-|TRBJ1-1
CASSSLGQGEAFF
TGTGCCAGCAGTTCCTTGGGTCAGGGTGAAGCTTTCTTT
>TRBV18|TRBD2|-|TRBJ2-5
CASSYGTSGRETQYF
TGTGCCAGCTCGTACGGGACTAGCGGGAGAGAGACCCAGTACTTC
>TRBV25-1|-|-|TRBJ2-3
CASSDRTLTQYF
TGTGCCAGCAGTGACCGGACACTTACGCAGTATTTT
>TRBV7-9|TRBD1|-|TRBJ1-4
CASSQPGTGGNEKLFF
TGTGCCAGCAGTCAGCCGGGGACAGGGGGCAATGAAAAACTGTTTTTT
>TRBV5-1|TRBD2|-|TRBJ2-1
CASSLAASGHREQFF
TGCGCCAGCAGCTTGGCCGCTAGCGGGCATCGTGAGCAGTTCTTC
>TRBV6-5|-|-|TRBJ1-1
CASGNRASNTEAFF
TGTGCCAGCGGGAACAGGGCTTCGAACACTGAAGCTTTCTTT
>TRBV9|TRBD2|once|TRBJ2-1
CASSVRLAGDEQFF
TGTGCCAGCAGCGTACGACTAGCCGGCGATGAGCAGTTCTTC
>TRBV10-1|-|-|TRBJ2-7
CASSVASRRVHEQYF
TGCGCCAGCAGTGTTGCTTCGCGGCGGGTCCACGAGCAGTACTTC
>TRBV7-9|-|-|TRBJ2-6
CASSQDGGGGANVLTF
TGTGCCAGCTCCCAAGATGGGGGCGGTGGGGCCAACGTCCTGACTTTC
>TRBV7-2|TRBD2|-|TRBJ2-3
CASSLGGTSVTQYF
TGTGCCAGCAGCTTAGGGGGGACTAGCGTAACGCAGTATTTT
>TRBV4-3|TRBD1|-|TRBJ2-1
CASSNSRGSHNEQFF
TGCGCCAGCAGCAACTCCAGGGGGTCCCACAATGAGCAGTTCTTC
>TRBV28|-|once|TRBJ2-1
CASSFIQGRGSGEQFF
TGTGCCAGCAGTTTTATTCAGGGCAGGGGTTCTGGTGAGCAGTTCTTC
>TRBV2|-|once|TRBJ2-5
CASSVSETQYF
TGTGCCAGCAGTGTTTCGGAGACCCAGTACTTC
>TRBV5-8|TRBD1|-|TRBJ2-4
CASSSKDRMGDIQYF
TGTGCCAGCAGCTCTAAGGACAGGATGGGAGACATTCAGTACTTC
>TRBV11-2|-|-|TRBJ2-1
CASSGGQPVLVVEQFF
TGTGCCAGCAGCGGCGGACAACCCGTTCTAGTCGTTGAGCAGTTCTTC
>TRBV5-4|TRBD2|-|TRBJ2-1
CASSLSGLAQIYEQFF
TGTGCCAGCAGCTTGTCAGGACTAGCCCAAATATATGAGCAGTTCTTC
>TRBV10-3|TRBD1|-|TRBJ2-2
CAISPDRVGELFF
TGTGCCATCAGCCCCGACAGGGTCGGGGAGCTGTTTTTT
>TRBV7-9|TRBD2|-|TRBJ2-3
CASSSRTSGRDTDTQYF
TGTGCCAGCAGTTCCCGGACTAGCGGGAGGGACACAGATACGCAGTATTTT
>TRBV14|TRBD1|-|TRBJ2-3
CASSQLTGLSPLTDTQYF
TGTGCCAGCAGCCAGCTGACAGGGCTCAGCCCCCTCACAGATACGCAGTATTTT
>TRBV4-3|-|-|TRBJ2-7
CASSQEGRGTYEQYF
TGCGCCAGCAGCCAAGAGGGACGGGGGACCTACGAGCAGTACTTC
>TRBV20-1|-|medium-sized|TRBJ2-3
CSALLTDTQYF
TGCAGTGCTCTCCTCACAGATACGCAGTATTTT
>TRBV5-1|-|-|TRBJ2-3
CASTSSTDTQYF
TGCGCCAGCACGTCGAGCACAGATACGCAGTATTTT
>TRBV2|TRBD1|-|TRBJ2-2
CASSEPGGDTGELFF
TGTGCCAGCAGTGAACCAGGGGGCGACACCGGGGAGCTGTTTTTT